These T cell receptor beta chains were read from a single sample in a study of blood T cell repertoires in COVID-19. Sequenced by immunoSEQ multiplex PCR; TCRdb stores in-frame clones only, minus some. The table shows under 300,000 clones, with around nine tenths occurring only once. Sequenced material: peripheral blood. These TCRs come from a woman in her thirties or forties who had recovered from COVID-19. Both conserved end residues are part of each CDR3. The order of the fields is clone size, J gene, D gene, V gene, CDR3 protein, CDR3 DNA. The D gene is left open where the match is weak. For some rows the clone size is stated as once, few or many, or as a class when expanded; others skip it.

NA	TRBJ1-6	TRBD1	TRBV5-1	CASSYRDRGTNSPLHF	TGCGCCAGCAGCTACCGGGACAGGGGCACAAATTCACCCCTCCACTTT
once	TRBJ2-1	NA	TRBV4-3	CASSQERQGYEQFF	TGCGCCAGCAGCCAAGAACGCCAGGGCTATGAGCAGTTCTTC
NA	TRBJ2-6	TRBD1	TRBV9	CASSAKRTGGRAANVLTF	TGTGCCAGCAGCGCAAAGAGGACAGGGGGTCGAGCGGCCAACGTCCTGACTTTC
few	TRBJ2-2	TRBD1	TRBV11-2	CASSFGGQGYTGELFF	TGTGCCAGCAGCTTCGGAGGACAGGGATACACCGGGGAGCTGTTTTTT
NA	TRBJ2-1	NA	TRBV11-3	CASRSHLNYNEQFF	TGTGCCAGCAGGAGCCATTTGAACTACAATGAGCAGTTCTTC
NA	TRBJ2-7	TRBD1	TRBV30	CAWSVGGQSGREQYF	TGTGCCTGGAGTGTAGGGGGACAGTCCGGTCGGGAGCAGTACTTC
NA	TRBJ1-2	NA	TRBV19	CASAVRGRVDPGYTF	TGTGCCAGTGCCGTTAGGGGCAGGGTCGATCCTGGCTACACCTTC
NA	TRBJ2-4	TRBD1	TRBV4-2	CASSLRTGKNIQYF	TGTGCCAGCAGCCTCAGGACAGGGAAAAACATTCAGTACTTC
NA	TRBJ2-7	TRBD2	TRBV2	CASSRPGLGTPEQYF	TGTGCCAGCAGCCGGCCGGGACTAGGAACTCCAGAGCAGTACTTC
once	TRBJ1-5	TRBD1	TRBV7-2	CASSTGQGIQPQHF	TGTGCCAGCAGCACAGGACAGGGGATTCAGCCCCAGCATTTT
NA	TRBJ1-2	TRBD1	TRBV19	CASYEGGQGYGYTF	TGTGCCAGTTACGAGGGGGGACAGGGCTATGGCTACACCTTC
NA	TRBJ2-5	TRBD1	TRBV5-1	CASSPRTGETQYF	TGCGCCAGCAGCCCCCGGACAGGGGAGACCCAGTACTTC
NA	TRBJ2-1	TRBD2	TRBV9	CASSAGTSGRAQNEQFF	TGTGCCAGCAGCGCCGGGACTAGCGGGAGGGCCCAAAATGAGCAGTTCTTC
NA	TRBJ1-5	TRBD1	TRBV9	CASSATPGTGSLQPQHF	TGTGCCAGCAGCGCGACTCCCGGGACAGGGAGCCTTCAGCCCCAGCATTTT
NA	TRBJ2-6	NA	TRBV6-2/TRBV6-3	CASSPPRQFYLSGANVLTF	TGTGCCAGCAGCCCTCCCCGACAGTTCTACCTCTCTGGGGCCAACGTCCTGACTTTC
NA	TRBJ2-5	NA	TRBV30	CAWSVLARETQYF	TGTGCCTGGAGTGTACTAGCACGAGAGACCCAGTACTTC
NA	TRBJ2-7	TRBD1	TRBV4-2	CASSQEGGQGRVTYEQYF	TGTGCCAGCAGCCAAGAAGGGGGACAGGGAAGGGTTACCTACGAGCAGTACTTC
few	TRBJ1-5	NA	TRBV7-2	CASSLASSSNQPQHF	TGTGCCAGCAGCTTAGCAAGTAGTAGCAATCAGCCCCAGCATTTT
NA	TRBJ1-2	NA	TRBV28	CASIAGVNYGYTF	TGTGCCAGCATCGCAGGGGTGAACTATGGCTACACCTTC
NA	TRBJ1-3	NA	TRBV19	CASNFPTGGDTIYF	TGTGCCAGCAACTTCCCGACGGGGGGAGACACCATATATTTT
once	TRBJ2-1	NA	TRBV13	CASSDTSREQFF	TGTGCCAGCAGCGACACTAGTCGTGAGCAGTTCTTC
NA	TRBJ1-4	NA	TRBV9	CASSPRGMGAPNEKLFF	TGTGCCAGCAGCCCCCGAGGGATGGGGGCACCTAATGAAAAACTGTTTTTT
NA	TRBJ1-5	TRBD1	TRBV20-1	CSASRPRGQGQPQHF	TGCAGTGCTAGTCGTCCGAGGGGGCAAGGTCAGCCCCAGCATTTT
NA	TRBJ1-2	NA	TRBV2	CASKNEGVGGYTF	TGTGCCAGCAAAAATGAGGGGGTAGGAGGCTACACCTTC
once	TRBJ1-2	TRBD1	TRBV19	CASSTERGQYGYTF	TGTGCCAGTAGTACAGAGAGGGGACAGTATGGCTACACCTTC